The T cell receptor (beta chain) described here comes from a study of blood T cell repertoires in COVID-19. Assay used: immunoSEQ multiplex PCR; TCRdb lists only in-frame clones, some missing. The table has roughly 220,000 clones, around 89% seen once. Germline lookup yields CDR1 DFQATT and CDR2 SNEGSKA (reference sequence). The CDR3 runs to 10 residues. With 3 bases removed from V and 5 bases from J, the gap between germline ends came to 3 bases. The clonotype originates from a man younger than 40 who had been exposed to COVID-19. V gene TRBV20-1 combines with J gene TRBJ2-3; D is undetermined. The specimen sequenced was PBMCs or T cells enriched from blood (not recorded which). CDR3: CSASRDTQYF. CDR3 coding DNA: TGCAGTGCTAGCCGAGATACGCAGTATTTT.